This TCR beta chain derives from a study of cytomegalovirus exposure and HLA in healthy donors (dated by TCRdb to the late 2010s). Study-wide context: According to an earlier analysis of 550 to 700 of the donors, about 179 million T cells yielded over 100 million unique TCR beta sequences and 276 Gb of sequence data. In a later analysis, previously published TCR beta repertoires from fewer than 750 donors were re-analyzed and high-resolution HLA genotyping was added so that TCR occurrence patterns could be studied. Roughly 5 DR-DQ haplotypes were handled as single units for association and clustering, since linkage in the cohort was strong. Both class I and class II loci were covered by HLA typing, at four-digit resolution. To predict cytomegalovirus infection status, the study combined high-throughput TCR immunosequencing, statistical association of individual TCRs with disease status, and machine learning. The study used immunosequencing to profile the T cell repertoires of about 670 subjects and linked those repertoires to cytomegalovirus serostatus. A later genetic analysis took genome-wide SNP genotypes for about 55% of the 666 donors and used that subset as a discovery cohort. In addition to the first cohort of 666 subjects, a separate validation cohort of approximately 130 different subjects was used. Rather than drawing on any new phenotypic data, the later analysis identified candidate immune exposures from TCR beta sequences and the way those sequences occurred across donors. Donor age, sex, ethnicity and CMV serostatus were compiled together with the repertoire data. The study was designed to test whether signatures of past pathogen exposure could be identified by cataloging public T cell receptors. The number of typed donors differed by locus: about 620-640 for A, B, C, DRB1 and DQB1; some 500 for DQA1; roughly 600 for DPA1; and some 470 for DPB1. To decide whether each TCR beta V gene segment behaved as functional or pseudogenic, an earlier analysis of fewer than 750 of the donors relied on high-throughput TCR beta sequencing. All discovery cohort repertoires had been generated on a single sequencing platform. Among a few hundred genotyped donors of the cohort, an average of around 240,000 unique TCR beta nucleotide sequences were sequenced per donor, roughly 20% of them non-productive. Of the roughly 400 genotyped donors, around 81% fell in the genetic ancestry cluster associated with self-reported Caucasian donors. An early release covering 550 to 700 HLA-typed donors comprised about 300 gigabases of sequencing data and around 80 million unique TCR sequences. Summary of the overall study and its limitations: This cohort had only TCR beta chains sequenced, and the lack of alpha or paired-chain data limited which features could be detected. An association between a missense DCLRE1C variant and V-gene and J-gene trimming of TCR beta chains was found in a later genetic analysis and replicated in an independent cohort. Three of the identified cytomegalovirus-associated TCR beta chains were confirmed in vitro to be specific for cytomegalovirus antigens. Assigning TCR associations to individual alleles was difficult when HLA alleles, especially DR and DQ, strongly co-occurred. The study listed 150 to 200 TCR beta chains as associated with cytomegalovirus. While some public TCRs were present in many individuals, most TCR sequences turned up only very rarely across donors. Correlated functional status among segregating V segments might be attributable to linkage disequilibrium, but an unknown experimental factor could not be ruled out. Because counts were too low, seventeen rarely observed V segments, including chromosome 9 orphons, were left out of the earlier analysis of a few hundred of the donors. According to the authors, the approach could potentially be generalized to other disease states and immunological phenotypes. A further reported finding was that TCR beta sequences accurately predicted the HLA-A and HLA-B alleles for most subjects in the first cohort. Some IMGT-functional V segments, including TRBV6-2 and TRBV6-3, could not be told apart with the 87-base-pair reads, so those segments were excluded. In a later analysis, 15,000 to 20,000 TCR beta sequences were associated with specific HLA alleles at a false discovery rate of 0.05. A later analysis found that TCR association rates varied across HLA loci, with DRB1 alleles showing the most associated TCRs and HLA-C alleles the fewest. Compared with equally common non-associated chains, HLA-associated TCR beta chains in a later analysis were more clonally expanded and had lower generation probabilities. Presence/absence analyses assumed roughly uniform sequencing depth across donors, an assumption that may not hold. In a later analysis, most CMV-associated TCR beta chains were found to appear HLA-restricted, with HLA associations seemingly driven largely by CMV exposure. For the cohort, immune exposure information was limited to CMV serostatus. A later analysis reported that several top co-occurrence clusters appeared linked to parvovirus B19, influenza, CMV and Epstein-Barr virus. According to a later genetic analysis, donors in an Asian-associated ancestry cluster had fewer N-insertions in productive TCRs than the approximately 610-donor mean. A group of highly shared sequence variants was considered likely to be a technical artifact of the sequencing pipeline. Because HLA typing was unavailable for some donors at each locus, only the typed subset was used in association tests. Broadly in line with IMGT annotations, most TCR beta V segments showed up in productive rearrangements about 90% or about 30% of the time in an earlier analysis of several hundred of the donors. The classifier was reported to diagnose cytomegalovirus status with high specificity and sensitivity in both the original and validation cohorts.

The library was generated by the immunoSEQ multiplex PCR assay. For the multiplex PCR, a mixture combining 60 forward primers for TCR Vbeta segments and 13 reverse primers for TCR Jbeta segments was used. A multiplex PCR assay on genomic DNA amplified the CDR3 region of rearranged TCR beta genes. The Illumina HiSeq System was used to sequence the amplified TCR beta libraries as 87-base-pair reads. The published analysis was carried out like this. A later analysis counted about 80 million unique TCR beta chains across the 690 or so repertoires, and some 11 million of these chains were shared by at least two donors. Raw reads were error-corrected and collapsed into unique sequences with a nearest-neighbor algorithm that merged closely related sequences to remove PCR and sequencing errors. To assign V, D and J gene segments, CDR3 sequences were aligned to IMGT reference sequences. For a sequence to be retained, a match of at least six nucleotides to both a V gene segment and a J gene segment was required. Rearrangements were classified as productive when the CDR3 lacked stop codons and remained in frame with V and J, and all other rearrangements were classified as non-productive. CDR3 was defined according to IMGT convention as the region running from the second conserved V-encoded cysteine to the conserved J-encoded phenylalanine. The earlier analysis of about 590 of the donors excluded sequences that lacked an unambiguous match to a single V gene segment. In an earlier analysis of approximately 550 of the donors, V segments were called functional above 56.7% productive rearrangements and were called segregating when the between-donor standard deviation exceeded 5%. A statistical classification framework was built to diagnose cytomegalovirus status from the catalog of TCR beta chain sequences. In a later analysis, V and J genes were assigned by comparing TCR nucleotide sequences against IMGT/GENE-DB human TR gene sequences. A later analysis assigned CDR3 sequences and most-parsimonious VDJ recombination scenarios with the TCRdist pipeline. In a later analysis, each TCR beta chain was defined by its CDR3 amino acid sequence together with its V-gene family, and reads lacking a unique V-gene family were excluded. In a later analysis, a few hundred highly shared, low-generation-probability nucleotide sequences were removed to address suspected cross-contamination and a sequencing artifact. For each public chain, a later analysis derived a clonal expansion index from normalized ranks of inferred template counts within each repertoire. A later analysis computed generation probabilities with a VDJ recombination model fitted to out-of-frame rearrangements, and checked the results against IGoR. A later analysis scored TCR-TCR, TCR-HLA and TCR-CMV co-occurrence with hypergeometric tests, applying a repertoire-size bias correction to TCR pairs. A later analysis estimated false discovery rates by permuting HLA or CMV assignments 20 times. A later analysis grouped co-occurring TCRs with DBSCAN, adding TCRdist sequence similarity when clustering within HLA-allele-positive subsets. Co-occurrence clustering excluded repertoires with fewer than 30,000 or more than 120,000 public chains, plus five with anomalous nucleotide sharing. TCRdb holds this immuneACCESS table with in-frame rearrangements only. Some clones are missing; in checked studies, unresolved V genes explain under half, and the rest has no known cause. V and J calls and clone size are as listed in that table; D and trimming were resolved from the DNA. The sample yields 130,000 or so clones; about 74% were counted once. The top ten clonotypes cover around 4.7% of the sample.

Concerning this clone: It has no known antigen specificity. No base quality information exists; no much larger clone differs at one position.

The CDR3 holds 17 amino acids from the cysteine to the phenylalanine. The read is trimmed to its CDR3 DNA, 51 bases read in frame from base 1. The cohort comprised 666 healthy bone marrow donors. All cohort members were sampled while nominally healthy, although unrecorded immune exposures were likely present. The donor tested CMV seropositive, placing the donor among the approximately 290 seropositive members of the cohort. A peripheral blood sample was provided by each donor, and peripheral blood mononuclear cells were used for TCR beta sequencing. Genomic DNA extraction from the blood cell samples was performed with the Qiagen DNeasy Blood Extraction Kit.

Recombination connected TRBV21-1 to TRBJ2-7; the table assigns TRBD1, which was not confirmed against the DNA. TRBV21-1 is deemed a pseudogene. The receptor was isolated from a man aged 18-30 years in good health and CMV-seropositive. Material for sequencing was PBMCs. The bases read TGTGCCAGCAGCAAAGCATCCAAGGGGGCTGGGTCCTACGAGCAGTACTTC. The translation is CASSKASKGAGSYEQYF.